This T cell receptor (beta chain) is from a study of immune cell composition in non-small cell lung cancer. Overall study context: Lung adenocarcinoma or squamous carcinoma made up most tumours.

About this clone: What it recognizes is unknown.

Study-level points and caveats: Tumour-associated clones >0.5% occurred in approximately 32% of adenocarcinomas, 75% of squamous. Tumour-reactive clones were not shown to match dominant in vivo tumour clones.

The normal lung sample lay at least 3 cm, and maximally far, from the tumour. Method: immunoSEQ multiplex PCR; TCRdb's copy keeps in-frame clones and lacks some. The repertoire holds 2,500 to 3,500 clones, with about 80% as singletons. The material sequenced was non-adjacent lung tissue. This clonotype was obtained from a human donor with non-small cell lung cancer.

In DNA form, the CDR3 reads TGTGCCAGCAGCTTAGCCCCTCGGGGTACTGAAGCTTTCTTT. Translated, it gives CASSLAPRGTEAFF. The chain employs TRBV11-3 and TRBJ1-1; D gene unclear. V lost 1 base and J 5 bases, leaving 11 bases between the germline ends. Germline CDR1 SGHNT, CDR2 YENEEA. There are 14 residues in the CDR3. Complete variable domain (other parts from reference TRBV11-3 and TRBJ1-1): EAGVVQSPRYKIIEKKQPVAFWCNPISGHNTLYWYLQNLGQGPELLIRYENEEAVDDSQLPKDRFSAERLKGVDSTLKIQPAELGDSAVYLCASSLAPRGTEAFFGQGTRLTVV.